The 30 T cell receptor beta chains below were found in one sample sequenced in a study of shared clonotypes between healthy human individuals (dated by TCRdb to 2018 to 2020). CD8 naive samples were obtained by positive selection for CCR7 among CD45RO-negative cells, yielding a CD45RA+CCR7+ population from which TemRA cells were excluded. To prepare the library, the immunoSEQ multiplex PCR assay was applied. Here the immuneACCESS table is served through TCRdb, limited to in-frame sequences with V and J called. Missing clones are a known gap in these copies; in checked studies unresolved V genes cover under half, and the rest lacks a known reason. Present in this sample are more than 2 million clones, about 93% of which were seen just once. The ten largest make up 1.5% to 2% of the sample. The specimen was naive CD8+ T cells from PBMCs. The cell subset or site label, read with the paper, signifies: CD45RA+CCR7+. These receptors came from a man younger than 35 in good health. Some clones in this sample may be carry-over from other donors' samples.

This chain uses TRBV27 with TRBJ1-2, with TRBD1 as a possible D gene (5 bases). In germline, CDR1 is MNHEY, CDR2 SMNVEV (reference sequence). V lost 1 base and J 8 bases, leaving 11 bases between the germline ends. The CDR3 consists of 13 residues. CDR3 loop: CASSLYQGEGYTF. In DNA, the CDR3 is TGTGCCAGCAGTTTATACCAGGGAGAGGGCTACACCTTC.

In this sample, this clone turned up once. The rearrangement joins TRBV2 to TRBJ2-5; perhaps D is TRBD1 or TRBD2 (7 bases each). The germline V gene encodes CDR1 SNHLY and CDR2 FYNNEI. Between the trimmed V and J ends, which lost 5 bases and 4 bases, there was a span of 20 bases. The CDR3 sequence is 16 residues long. This chain's CDR3 is CASSSASTGTTETQYF. CDR3 DNA sequence: TGTGCCAGCAGTTCGGCCTCGACAGGGACTACAGAGACCCAGTACTTC.

The V call is TRBV15, the J call TRBJ1-1, with 7 bases lining up with TRBD1. This CDR3 has 14 residues. Trimming at V came to 5 bases and at J to 1 base, leaving 4 bases not matched to a gene. The V gene's germline CDR1 is LNHNV and CDR2 YYDKDF (reference sequence). Here the CDR3 DNA reads TGTGCCACCAGCGGCAGGGGGGAGAACACTGAAGCTTTCTTT. It translates to CATSGRGENTEAFF.

The chain combines TRBV2 with TRBJ1-5, with D uncertain. The germline gives CDR1 SNHLY, CDR2 FYNNEI. The CDR3 length is 13 residues. Trimming stripped 0 bases from V and 4 bases from J, with 4 bases between. This chain's CDR3 is CASSEAINQPQHF. The DNA for the CDR3 is TGTGCCAGCAGTGAAGCCATAAATCAGCCCCAGCATTTT.

The chain has TRBV7-2 and TRBJ2-7; D gene unclear. The V gene's germline CDR1 is SGHTA and CDR2 FQGNSA. The V end lost 1 base, the J end lost 5 bases, and 9 bases lay between the germline ends. The CDR3 spans 13 residues. CDR3 loop: CASSLENSDEQYF. CDR3 coding DNA: TGTGCCAGCAGCTTAGAGAATTCGGACGAGCAGTACTTC.

With regard to this clone: Other DNA sequences in the sample encode the same CDR3. The V gene is TRBV4-2, the J gene TRBJ2-1; 9 bases match TRBD2. Germline V gene sequence: CDR1 LGHNA, CDR2 YNFKEQ. The V segment lost 0 bases and the J segment 3 bases; nucleotides outside the gene matches: 3. The CDR3 extends over 16 amino acids. The DNA for the CDR3 is TGTGCCAGCAGCCAAGATGGGACTAGCAGCTACAATGAGCAGTTCTTC. It encodes CASSQDGTSSYNEQFF.

This clone was seen only a few times. Other DNA sequences in the same sample also yield this CDR3. The chain uses TRBV29-1 and TRBJ1-1; maybe TRBD1 (6 bases). Germline CDR1 is SQVTM and CDR2 is ANQGSEA. V was cut by 6 bases and J by 2 bases, with 10 bases left in between. This CDR3 has 12 amino acids. The CDR3 nucleotides read TGCAGCGTCCGACAGGTTAACACTGAAGCTTTCTTT. Its translation: CSVRQVNTEAFF. Full variable domain (rest looked up from reference TRBV29-1 and TRBJ1-1): SAVISQKPSRDICQRGTSLTIQCQVDSQVTMMFWYRQQPGQSLTLIATANQGSEATYESGFVIDKFPISRPNLTFSTLTVSNMSPEDSSIYLCSVRQVNTEAFFGQGTRLTVV.

The chain links TRBV7-2 to TRBJ2-7; maybe TRBD2 (5 bases). This CDR3 is built from 14 residues. Trimming took 4 bases from V and 1 from J, leaving 11 bases between them. CDR1 and CDR2 (germline): SGHTA, FQGNSA. CDR3 sequence reads: CASSSSRASYEQYF. CDR3 DNA sequence: TGTGCCAGCAGCTCGTCGAGGGCGTCCTACGAGCAGTACTTC.

J is TRBJ1-4 and V is TRBV7-2, with unresolved D. CDR3 length: 14 residues. Germline loops: CDR1 SGHTA, CDR2 FQGNSA. V lost 4 bases, J lost 0 bases, and 6 bases lay in between. The CDR3 region has the DNA TGTGCCAGCAGCTCCTTTGCAACTAATGAAAAACTGTTTTTT. Translated: CASSSFATNEKLFF.

This chain joins TRBV4-2 and TRBJ2-7; D may match TRBD1 or TRBD2 (5 bases each). The length of the CDR3 is 17 residues. Trimming cost V 0 bases and J 6 bases, with 21 bases left between them. Germline V CDR1 and CDR2: LGHNA, YNFKEQ. CDR3 in amino acids: CASSQDRSRGWLGEQYF. The CDR3 region has the DNA TGTGCCAGCAGCCAAGATAGGTCGAGGGGTTGGCTGGGCGAGCAGTACTTC.

The chain links TRBV29-1 to TRBJ2-3, with D tentatively TRBD2 (5 bases). The CDR3 extends over 14 amino acids. Germline CDR1 reads SQVTM; CDR2 reads ANQGSEA. V lost 1 base and J 0 bases, leaving 8 bases between the germline ends. The chain's CDR3 is CSVEGLLSTDTQYF. The DNA for the CDR3 is TGCAGCGTTGAAGGACTACTCAGCACAGATACGCAGTATTTT.

CDR3 in DNA: TGTGCCACCCAAACCCAGGGCACTGAAGCTTTCTTT. It specifies CATQTQGTEAFF. V gene TRBV19 combines with J gene TRBJ1-1; a possible D gene is TRBD1 (5 bases). The V end was cut by 10 bases, the J end by 4 bases, with 13 bases between. The CDR3 is 12 residues long. CDR1 and CDR2 (germline): LNHDA, SQIVND (reference sequence).

This rearrangement joins TRBV7-2 to TRBJ2-6; D remains unclear. V was cut by 5 bases and J by 5 bases, with 22 bases left in between. Per germline, CDR1 SGHTA and CDR2 FQGNSA. CDR3 length: 18 residues. CDR3 coding DNA: TGTGCCAGCAGCGGGCACACGAGACGACAAAGTCGGGCCAACGTCCTGACTTTC. It translates to CASSGHTRRQSRANVLTF.

This sequence joins TRBV5-1 and TRBJ1-1; no definite D call. Germline assignment: CDR1 SGHRS and CDR2 YFSETQ. Between the trimmed V and J ends, which lost 4 bases and 11 bases, there was a span of 12 bases. This CDR3 spans 11 amino acids. The CDR3 sequence: CASSEGISAFF. The CDR3 DNA sequence: TGCGCCAGCAGCGAGGGAATTTCGGCTTTCTTT.

The chain employs TRBV19 and TRBJ2-7; weak D call: TRBD1 (5 bases). Germline V gives CDR1 LNHDA, CDR2 SQIVND (reference sequence). The CDR3 is 16 amino acids. Trimming pared 5 bases from V and 7 bases from J, leaving 24 bases between. The CDR3 DNA reads TGTGCCAGTAGTGCATCGCAGCCCCAGGGTTACGGAGAGCAGTACTTC. It codes for CASSASQPQGYGEQYF. Drawing the rest from reference TRBV19 and TRBJ2-7, the complete variable domain is DGGITQSPKYLFRKEGQNVTLSCEQNLNHDAMYWYRQDPGQGLRLIYYSQIVNDFQKGDIAEGYSVSREKKESFPLTVTSAQKNPTAFYLCASSASQPQGYGEQYFGPGTRLTVT.

The chain has TRBV7-9 and TRBJ1-1; TRBD1 agrees at 9 bases. Germline-derived CDR1 and CDR2 are SEHNR and FQNEAQ (reference sequence). This CDR3 is built from 16 residues. Trimming took 5 bases from V and 3 from J; bases not matched to a gene: 10. CDR3 nucleotide sequence: TGTGCCAGCAGCCCACCCCGCGGGACAGGGTACACTGAAGCTTTCTTT. Amino acid sequence: CASSPPRGTGYTEAFF.

The chain uses TRBV27 and TRBJ2-7; tentatively, D is TRBD1 (5 bases). The CDR3 consists of 15 residues. Germline V gene sequence: CDR1 MNHEY, CDR2 SMNVEV (reference sequence). Trimming shortened V by 4 bases and J by 5 bases, and 18 bases separated the two germline ends. CDR3 sequence: CASSSTWTPNNEQYF. The CDR3, as DNA: TGTGCCAGCAGTTCTACCTGGACACCCAACAACGAGCAGTACTTC.

The V gene is TRBV7-8, the J gene TRBJ2-1, with TRBD1 identical over 9 bases. Germline trimming cut 5 bases from V and 3 bases from J; bases unmatched to any gene: 8. Germline CDR1 reads SGHVS; CDR2 reads FQNEAQ. The CDR3 loop spans 16 amino acids. The CDR3 protein is CASSQQGASGYNEQFF. The CDR3 DNA sequence: TGTGCCAGCAGCCAACAGGGGGCCTCGGGCTACAATGAGCAGTTCTTC.

The chain links TRBV10-2 to TRBJ1-4, with D possibly being TRBD1 (6 bases). CDR1 WSHSY and CDR2 SAAADI come from the germline V gene. The CDR3 has 13 residues. With 3 bases removed from V and 14 bases from J, the gap between germline ends came to 16 bases. CDR3 DNA sequence: TGCGCCAGCAGTGAATTCCGACAGGATAACCTGTTTTTT. As protein: CASSEFRQDNLFF.

The sample holds one count of this clone. This chain connects TRBV9 to TRBJ1-2; D not resolved. Trimming pared 4 bases from V and 7 bases from J, leaving 20 bases between. Per the germline V gene, CDR1 is SGDLS and CDR2 is YYNGEE. CDR3 length: 15 amino acids. CDR3 in amino acids: CASSPPDNGVSGYTF. The CDR3 DNA is TGTGCCAGCAGCCCGCCGGATAACGGAGTGAGTGGCTACACCTTC.

About this clone: The sample contains more than one DNA sequence encoding this CDR3. The chain uses TRBV27 and TRBJ1-2; 9 bases line up with TRBD1. Germline trimming cut 3 bases from V and 5 bases from J; bases unmatched to any gene: 1. The CDR3 is 13 residues long. Germline V lookup: CDR1 MNHEY, CDR2 SMNVEV (reference sequence). The CDR3 spells CASSFGQGYGYTF. The DNA for the CDR3 is TGTGCCAGCAGTTTTGGACAGGGGTATGGCTACACCTTC.

V gene TRBV7-9 combines with J gene TRBJ2-2, with D unclear. V gave up 2 bases and J gave up 0 bases, with 10 bases separating them. Germline-derived CDR1 and CDR2 are SEHNR and FQNEAQ (reference sequence). The CDR3 runs to 16 residues. The CDR3 reads CASSLPGMANTGELFF. CDR3 nucleotide sequence: TGTGCCAGCAGCTTACCTGGGATGGCGAACACCGGGGAGCTGTTTTTT.

Turning to this clone: This sample also contains other DNA sequences that code for the same CDR3. The chain is built from TRBV27 and TRBJ2-1; no firm D call. The V end was cut by 7 bases, the J end by 4 bases, with 8 bases between. Germline V gene lookup returns CDR1 MNHEY and CDR2 SMNVEV (reference sequence). CDR3 length: 12 amino acids. In DNA, the CDR3 is TGTGCCAGCACGTCATCATACAATGAGCAGTTCTTC. The encoded protein is CASTSSYNEQFF.

This chain uses TRBV19 with TRBJ2-2; 7 bases are a match to TRBD2. V lost 10 bases, J lost 1 base, and 9 bases stayed unmatched. This CDR3 comprises 15 residues. Germline assignment: CDR1 LNHDA and CDR2 SQIVND (reference sequence). This CDR3 reads CATRWSGMNTGELFF. In DNA form, the CDR3 reads TGTGCCACCCGGTGGAGCGGGATGAACACCGGGGAGCTGTTTTTT.

The chain links TRBV2 to TRBJ2-2, with TRBD1 matching 8 bases. This CDR3 comprises 17 residues. Trimming cost V 3 bases and J 4 bases; bases outside gene matches: 10. Germline CDR1 reads SNHLY; CDR2 reads FYNNEI. The CDR3 is CASSDRTGFVSTGELFF. In DNA, the CDR3 is TGTGCCAGCAGTGATCGGACAGGGTTCGTTTCCACCGGGGAGCTGTTTTTT. Together with reference TRBV2 and TRBJ2-2, the CDR3 gives the full variable domain: EPEVTQTPSHQVTQMGQEVILRCVPISNHLYFYWYRQILGQKVEFLVSFYNNEISEKSEIFDDQFSVERPDGSNFTLKIRSTKLEDSAMYFCASSDRTGFVSTGELFFGEGSRLTVL.

The rearrangement uses TRBV27 and TRBJ1-6; D ambiguous. V was trimmed by 5 bases and J by 7 bases, leaving 9 bases between them. From germline, CDR1 is MNHEY and CDR2 SMNVEV (reference sequence). The CDR3 is 13 amino acids. The CDR3, as DNA: TGTGCCAGCAGTATCTCGAGCAATTCACCCCTCCACTTT. Translated: CASSISSNSPLHF.

The table lists this clone with a count of one. The rearrangement links TRBV29-1 to TRBJ2-3; D gene uncertain. The V gene's germline CDR1 is SQVTM and CDR2 ANQGSEA. This CDR3 spans 13 amino acids. Trimming shortened V by 1 base and J by 2 bases, and 7 bases separated the two germline ends. This chain's CDR3 is CSVEVGFTDTQYF. In nucleotides, the CDR3 is TGCAGCGTTGAAGTGGGATTCACAGATACGCAGTATTTT.

The genes are TRBV7-8 and TRBJ1-2; TRBD1 is a possible D gene (6 bases). V was clipped by 4 bases and J by 3 bases, with 15 bases between them. Germline CDR1 and CDR2: SGHVS and FQNEAQ. CDR3 length: 15 residues. The DNA of the CDR3 is TGTGCCAGCAGCTCGTGGGCAGGGGAATACTATGGCTACACCTTC. Encoded protein: CASSSWAGEYYGYTF.

The chain's CDR3 is CASSLARTGGPYEQYF. In DNA form, the CDR3 reads TGTGCCAGCAGCTTAGCGCGGACAGGGGGCCCCTACGAGCAGTACTTC. The gene calls are TRBV11-1 and TRBJ2-7; 11 positions agree with TRBD1. J lost 2 bases, V lost 0 bases, and 3 bases had no gene match. Germline CDR1 and CDR2: SGHAT and FQDESV (reference sequence). The CDR3 sequence is 16 residues long.

The gene calls are TRBV23-1 and TRBJ2-5; D remains ambiguous. TRBV23-1 falls under the ORF class, with uncertain function. The CDR3 contains 15 residues. The germline V and J ends were trimmed by 3 bases and 0 bases, with 11 bases remaining between them. In nucleotides, the CDR3 is TGCGCCAGCAGTCACAATGGGGTAAACCAAGAGACCCAGTACTTC. This gives the protein CASSHNGVNQETQYF.